Listed below are T cell receptor beta chains from one sample, sequenced in a study of T cells in Graves' hyperthyroidism and ophthalmopathy. Via MiXCR, TCRdb re-called the multiplex PCR reads, giving one row per CDR3 protein. Of almost 600,000 distinct CDR3 sequences in the sample, approximately 44% are singletons; the top ten hold around 7.7%. Source material: peripheral blood or thyroid tissue (not recorded which). Receptor source: a woman younger than 30 with Graves' hyperthyroidism. CDR3s include the opening cysteine and the closing phenylalanine or tryptophan. The order of the fields is V gene, clone size, D gene, J gene, CDR3 length, CDR3 protein, CDR3 DNA. D genes are given only for firm matches. A clone size is listed for some rows: how often the clone was seen (once, few, many), or a class if it is expanded.

TRBV29-1	few	NA	TRBJ2-1	10	CSLRGHEQFF	TGCAGCCTGAGGGGTCATGAGCAGTTCTTC
TRBV27	many	TRBD1	TRBJ1-6	16	CASSGLQGIDNSPLHF	TGTGCCAGCAGCGGGTTACAGGGGATTGATAATTCACCCCTCCACTTT
TRBV7-6	NA	NA	TRBJ2-3	15	CASSLVRASTDTQYF	TGTGCCAGCAGCTTAGTGAGGGCGTCCACAGATACGCAGTATTTT
TRBV10-3	NA	NA	TRBJ1-1	12	CAIRTAGTEAFF	TGTGCCATCAGAACGGCAGGGACTGAAGCTTTCTTT
TRBV2	many	NA	TRBJ1-5	15	CASRRSVGSNQPQHF	TGTGCCAGCAGACGGAGCGTTGGGTCCAATCAGCCCCAGCATTTT
TRBV7-2	many	NA	TRBJ2-3	16	CASSLSLDMSTDTQYF	TGTGCCAGCAGCTTATCCCTGGACATGAGCACAGATACGCAGTATTTT
TRBV24-1	NA	TRBD1	TRBJ2-7	16	CATSDAGQGGSYEQYF	TGTGCCACCAGTGACGCGGGACAGGGGGGATCCTACGAGCAGTACTTC
TRBV9	NA	NA	TRBJ2-7	17	CASSVDHRGRVPYEQYF	TGTGCCAGCAGCGTAGATCATAGGGGCAGGGTCCCCTACGAGCAGTACTTC
TRBV29-1	many	TRBD1	TRBJ1-4	13	CSVRQGGNEKLFF	TGCAGCGTTAGACAGGGAGGCAATGAAAAACTGTTTTTT
TRBV29-1	once	NA	TRBJ2-7	11	CSVEKAHEQYF	TGCAGCGTTGAAAAGGCCCACGAGCAGTACTTC
TRBV7-9	many	NA	TRBJ1-5	15	CASSLAGETTQPQHF	TGTGCCAGCAGCTTAGCTGGGGAAACTACTCAGCCCCAGCATTTT
TRBV12-3/TRBV12-4	many	NA	TRBJ2-5	12	CASSQYEETQYF	TGTGCCAGCAGTCAGTACGAAGAGACCCAGTACTTC
TRBV7-2	once	NA	TRBJ1-6	15	CASSSKTGGGSPLHF	TGTGCCAGCAGCTCCAAGACAGGAGGGGGATCCCCCCTCCACTTT
TRBV24-1	NA	NA	TRBJ2-5	14	CATSLFPLQETQYF	TGTGCCACCAGTCTTTTCCCCCTACAAGAGACCCAGTACTTC
TRBV7-9	NA	TRBD1	TRBJ1-4	13	CASRPGTGGKLFF	TGTGCCAGCAGGCCAGGGACAGGGGGAAAACTGTTTTTT
TRBV6-5	many	NA	TRBJ1-6	16	CASSYSEFSYNSPLHF	TGTGCCAGCAGTTACTCCGAGTTCTCCTATAATTCACCCCTCCACTTT
TRBV4-3	many	NA	TRBJ2-6	15	CASSQDWAGANVLTF	TGCGCCAGCAGCCAAGATTGGGCTGGGGCCAACGTCCTGACTTTC
TRBV7-9	few	TRBD1	TRBJ2-1	15	CASSRTGQGDNEQFF	TGTGCCAGCAGCCGTACGGGACAGGGGGACAATGAGCAGTTCTTC
TRBV7-9	many	NA	TRBJ1-4	16	CASSLEPWGQGEKLFF	TGTGCCAGCAGCTTAGAGCCATGGGGACAAGGCGAAAAACTGTTTTTT
TRBV2	NA	TRBD2	TRBJ2-7	10	CASGGGEEYF	TGTGCCAGCGGGGGGGGAGAGGAGTACTTC
TRBV7-9	many	NA	TRBJ1-3	14	CASGKQETGNTIYF	TGTGCCAGCGGGAAACAGGAGACTGGAAACACCATATATTTT
TRBV10-2	NA	NA	TRBJ1-2	17	CASSESSGPLYNYGYTF	TGCGCCAGCAGTGAGTCGTCAGGGCCCCTATATAACTATGGCTACACCTTC